What follows are 13 T cell receptor beta chains derived from one specimen sequenced in a study of OX40 agonist ivuxolimab in advanced cancers. Clones were read by immunoSEQ multiplex PCR, and TCRdb kept only the in-frame ones, dropping some. This sample carries around 110,000 clones, around 93% of them seen once, and the ten largest clones take 0.15% to 0.17%. This sample comprised CD4+ or CD8+ T cells sorted from blood, obtained in a trial of the OX40 agonist ivuxolimab. These receptors all come from an adult with an advanced solid tumor such as melanoma, head and neck, liver or kidney cancer.

The chain links TRBV19 to TRBJ2-6; D call uncertain. CDR1 and CDR2 (germline): LNHDA, SQIVND (reference sequence). Trimming cost V 5 bases and J 2 bases, with 4 bases left between them. This CDR3 is built from 13 residues. The CDR3 spells CASSSAGANVLTF. In DNA form, the CDR3 reads TGTGCCAGTAGTTCAGCTGGGGCCAACGTCCTGACTTTC.

The chain is built from TRBV7-9 and TRBJ2-3; D gene uncertain. Trimming stripped 8 bases from V and 4 bases from J, with 7 bases between. The length of the CDR3 is 11 residues. The germline V gene encodes CDR1 SEHNR and CDR2 FQNEAQ (reference sequence). The CDR3 is CASAYSDTQYF. CDR3 nucleotide sequence: TGTGCCAGCGCGTACTCAGATACGCAGTATTTT.

The chain couples TRBV15 to TRBJ2-7, with 7 bases that match TRBD1. The CDR3 extends over 13 amino acids. The germline gives CDR1 LNHNV, CDR2 YYDKDF (reference sequence). Germline trimming cut 3 bases from V and 3 bases from J; bases unmatched to any gene: 2. CDR3 sequence reads: CATSRGQRYEQYF. CDR3 DNA: TGTGCCACCAGCAGGGGACAGCGCTACGAGCAGTACTTC.

The V gene is TRBV9, the J gene TRBJ2-1, with a possible D match to TRBD2 (5 bases). CDR1 and CDR2 (germline): SGDLS, YYNGEE. This CDR3 spans 14 amino acids. Between the trimmed V and J ends, which lost 3 bases and 7 bases, there was a span of 14 bases. The DNA of the CDR3 is TGTGCCAGCAGCGGGGCTAGCCGCTCTAATGAGCAGTTCTTC. It specifies CASSGASRSNEQFF.

The V and J genes are TRBV6-4 and TRBJ2-7; weak D call: TRBD2 (6 bases). CDR3 length equals 13 residues. V was clipped by 2 bases and J by 5 bases, with 10 bases between them. The germline gives CDR1 MRHNA, CDR2 SNTAGT. The CDR3 DNA follows: TGTGCCAGCAGTGACAGGGGCGGGGACGAGCAGTACTTC. It specifies CASSDRGGDEQYF.

The V gene is TRBV18, the J gene TRBJ1-1; D uncertain. V lost 5 bases and J 4 bases, leaving 11 bases between the germline ends. This CDR3 is 13 amino acids long. Per germline, CDR1 KGHSH and CDR2 LQKENI. The CDR3 DNA is TGTGCCAGCTCATCATACAAGGCCACTGAAGCTTTCTTT. Amino acid sequence: CASSSYKATEAFF. The full variable domain, rest sourced from reference TRBV18 and TRBJ1-1, is NAGVMQNPRHLVRRRGQEARLRCSPMKGHSHVYWYRQLPEEGLKFMVYLQKENIIDESGMPKERFSAEFPKEGPSILRIQQVVRGDSAAYFCASSSYKATEAFFGQGTRLTVV.

V and J are TRBV6-6 and TRBJ1-3; D possibly corresponds to TRBD1 (5 bases). The CDR3 loop spans 13 amino acids. The V end lost 8 bases, the J end lost 0 bases, and 8 bases lay between the germline ends. Germline CDR1 reads MNHNY; CDR2 reads SVGAGI (reference sequence). The CDR3 reads CASRQFSGNTIYF. CDR3 in DNA: TGTGCCAGCCGACAGTTCTCTGGAAACACCATATATTTT.

The count of this clone is one. The chain links TRBV4-3 to TRBJ2-5, with D tentatively TRBD1 or TRBD2 (5 bases each). CDR1 LGHNA and CDR2 YSLEER come from the germline V gene. This CDR3 is built from 20 residues. V was clipped by 4 bases and J by 4 bases, with 31 bases between them. The CDR3, as DNA: TGCGCCAGCAGCCTGACGATGAATACCCCGGGGAACAGTAGGGGAGAGACCCAGTACTTC. Translation gives CASSLTMNTPGNSRGETQYF.

In its sample, this clone was seen a few times. J is TRBJ1-4 and V is TRBV11-2; D is ambiguous. V dropped 1 base and J dropped 7 bases, with 4 bases sitting between them. The CDR3 extends over 12 amino acids. Germline V CDR1 and CDR2: SGHAT, FQNNGV. CDR3 sequence (DNA): TGTGCCAGCAGCTTAGTCCCTGAAAAACTGTTTTTT. Amino acid sequence: CASSLVPEKLFF. Complete variable domain (other parts from reference TRBV11-2 and TRBJ1-4): EAGVAQSPRYKIIEKRQSVAFWCNPISGHATLYWYQQILGQGPKLLIQFQNNGVVDDSQLPKDRFSAERLKGVDSTLKIQPAKLEDSAVYLCASSLVPEKLFFGSGTQLSVL.

This chain joins TRBV2 and TRBJ2-3, with 8 bases that match TRBD1. The CDR3 is 14 residues long. J lost 6 bases, V lost 6 bases, and 8 bases had no gene match. Germline CDR1 SNHLY, CDR2 FYNNEI. In DNA, the CDR3 is TGTGCCAGCAGCCTACAGGGGGTTCGGGATACGCAGTATTTT. This sequence encodes CASSLQGVRDTQYF. Full variable domain (outside the CDR3, taken from reference TRBV2 and TRBJ2-3): EPEVTQTPSHQVTQMGQEVILRCVPISNHLYFYWYRQILGQKVEFLVSFYNNEISEKSEIFDDQFSVERPDGSNFTLKIRSTKLEDSAMYFCASSLQGVRDTQYFGPGTRLTVL.

The CDR3 DNA sequence: TGTGCCAGCAGCCCTCGTTGGGGCGTGAATCAGCCCCAGCATTTT. Its translation: CASSPRWGVNQPQHF. The chain carries TRBV5-8 and TRBJ1-5; D possibly corresponds to TRBD1 (5 bases). The CDR3 runs to 15 residues. The V end was cut by 4 bases, the J end by 4 bases, with 15 bases between. Germline values: CDR1 SGHTS, CDR2 YDEGEE.

V is TRBV7-8 and J is TRBJ2-2; 11 bases line up with TRBD2. The CDR3 runs to 16 residues. After removal of 7 bases from V and 2 bases from J, the junction contained 6 bases not matched to a gene. CDR1 is SGHVS, CDR2 FQNEAQ, per germline. The CDR3 DNA reads TGTGCCAGCACGGGCCTAGCGGGAGGTAACACCGGGGAGCTGTTTTTT. Amino acids: CASTGLAGGNTGELFF.

Of note for this clone: A read error may account for a junction end that differs from germline. The chain has TRBV6-5 and TRBJ1-2; possibly TRBD1 for D (6 bases). Per germline, CDR1 MNHEY and CDR2 SVGAGI. The CDR3 spans 15 residues. The CDR3 nucleotides read TGTGCCGGCAGTAGGCAGGGGTCTGTAGCCCCTAGCTACACCTTC. This gives the protein CAGSRQGSVAPSYTF.